This TCR beta chain was captured in a study of technical replicates of blood from a handful of donors. Generated by immunoSEQ multiplex PCR, the TCRdb table keeps only in-frame clones and is missing some. There are around 62,000 clones in the sample; nearly 98% occur only once, and around 0.15% lies in the top ten. This TCR derives from a human donor in good health. Sequenced: T cells isolated from PBMCs.

The CDR3 sequence: CASSFSLPDGGTDTQYF. The CDR3 bases are TGTGCCAGCAGTTTCTCCCTCCCGGACGGGGGGACAGATACGCAGTATTTT. The chain combines TRBV28 with TRBJ2-3, with 7 nucleotides matching TRBD2. The CDR3 extends over 17 amino acids. The V segment lost 3 bases and the J segment 3 bases; nucleotides outside the gene matches: 12. The germline V gene has CDR1 MDHEN and CDR2 SYDVKM. The full variable domain, completed using reference TRBV28 and TRBJ2-3, is DVKVTQSSRYLVKRTGEKVFLECVQDMDHENMFWYRQDPGLGLRLIYFSYDVKMKEKGDIPEGYSVSREKKERFSLILESASTNQTSMYLCASSFSLPDGGTDTQYFGPGTRLTVL.